The T cell receptor beta chain under discussion was sequenced for a study of cytomegalovirus exposure and HLA in healthy donors. On this clone: What it recognizes is unknown.

Per the germline V gene, CDR1 is SGDLS and CDR2 is YYNGEE. The CDR3 is 15 amino acids. It was with 60 Vbeta and 13 Jbeta primers that the PCR ran. Repertoires were generated with immunoSEQ multiplex PCR, while TCRdb's copy carries only in-frame clones and drops some. There are 80,000 or so clones in the sample; 75% to 85% occur only once, and approximately 3.2% lies in the top ten. Overall study results and limits: A previous analysis found most TCR beta V segments productive roughly 87% or roughly 30% of the time.

Sequenced: PBMCs. The TCR comes from a man aged 45-65 years in good health and CMV-seropositive. The rearrangement links TRBV9 to TRBJ2-5; 7 positions match TRBD2. Matching the DNA end better, TRBJ2-7 makes the J call doubtful. The CDR3 sequence: CASSVGPGGSYEQYF. CDR3 sequence (DNA): TGTGCCAGCAGCGTAGGCCCCGGGGGGTCCTACGAGCAGTACTTC.